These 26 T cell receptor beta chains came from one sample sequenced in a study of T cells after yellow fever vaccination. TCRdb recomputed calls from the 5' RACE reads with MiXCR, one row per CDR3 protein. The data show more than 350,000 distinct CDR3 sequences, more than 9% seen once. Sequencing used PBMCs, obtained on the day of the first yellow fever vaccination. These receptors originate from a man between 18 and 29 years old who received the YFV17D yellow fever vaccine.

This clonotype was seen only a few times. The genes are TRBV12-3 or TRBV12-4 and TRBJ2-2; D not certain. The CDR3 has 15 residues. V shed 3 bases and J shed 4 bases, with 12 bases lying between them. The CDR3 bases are TGTGCCAGCAGTTTGGCAGGACCGGTCACCGGGGAGCTGTTTTTT. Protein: CASSLAGPVTGELFF.

The DNA for the CDR3 is TGTGCCAGCAGCCAGACAGGGGCTAACACAGATACGCAGTATTTT. This gives the protein CASSQTGANTDTQYF. This chain uses TRBV12-3 or TRBV12-4 with TRBJ2-3, with 8 bases lining up with TRBD1. This CDR3 region has 15 residues. V lost 6 bases, J lost 2 bases, and 7 bases stayed unmatched.

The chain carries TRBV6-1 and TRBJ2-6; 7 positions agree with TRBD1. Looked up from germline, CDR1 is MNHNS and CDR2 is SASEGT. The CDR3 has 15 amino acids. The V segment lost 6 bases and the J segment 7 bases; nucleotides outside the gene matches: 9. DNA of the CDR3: TGTGCCAGCAGACGACAGGGTGGAAGAGCCAACGTCCTGACTTTC. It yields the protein CASRRQGGRANVLTF.

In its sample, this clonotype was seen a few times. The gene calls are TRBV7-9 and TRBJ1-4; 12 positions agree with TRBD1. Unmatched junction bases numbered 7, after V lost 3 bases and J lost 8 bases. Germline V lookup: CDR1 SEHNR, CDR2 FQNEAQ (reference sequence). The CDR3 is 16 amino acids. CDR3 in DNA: TGTGCCAGCAGCTTTGGGGACAGGGGGCTAGGAGAAAAACTGTTTTTT. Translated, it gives CASSFGDRGLGEKLFF.

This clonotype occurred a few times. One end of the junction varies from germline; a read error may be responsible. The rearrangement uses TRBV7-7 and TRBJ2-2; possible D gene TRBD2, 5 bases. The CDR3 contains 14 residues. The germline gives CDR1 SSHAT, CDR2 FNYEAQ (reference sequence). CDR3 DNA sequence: TGTGCTAGCAGCTTAGGATCCGGGGCCGGGGAGCTGTTTTTT. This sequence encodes CASSLGSGAGELFF.

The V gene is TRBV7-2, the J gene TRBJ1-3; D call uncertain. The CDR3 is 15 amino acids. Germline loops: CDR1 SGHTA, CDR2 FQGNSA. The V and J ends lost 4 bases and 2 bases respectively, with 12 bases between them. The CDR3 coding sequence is TGTGCCAGCAGCTCCGAAGGGCTTGCTGGAAACACCATATATTTT. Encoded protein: CASSSEGLAGNTIYF.

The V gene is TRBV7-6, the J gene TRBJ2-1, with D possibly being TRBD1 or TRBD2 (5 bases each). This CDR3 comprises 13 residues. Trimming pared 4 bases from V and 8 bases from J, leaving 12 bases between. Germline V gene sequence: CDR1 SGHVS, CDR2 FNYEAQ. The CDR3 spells CASSYRGSDEQFF. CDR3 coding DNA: TGTGCCAGCAGCTACCGGGGCTCGGATGAGCAGTTCTTC. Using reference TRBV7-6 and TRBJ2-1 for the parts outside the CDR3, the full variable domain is GAGVSQSPRYKVTKRGQDVALRCDPISGHVSLYWYRQALGQGPEFLTYFNYEAQQDKSGLPNDRFSAERPEGSISTLTIQRTEQRDSAMYRCASSYRGSDEQFFGPGTRLTVL.

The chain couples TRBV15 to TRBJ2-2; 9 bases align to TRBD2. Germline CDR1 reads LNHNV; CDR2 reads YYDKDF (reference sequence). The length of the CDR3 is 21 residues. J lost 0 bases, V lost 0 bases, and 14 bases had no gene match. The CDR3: CATSRDFGGSGGPANTGELFF. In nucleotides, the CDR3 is TGTGCCACCAGCAGAGATTTTGGGGGTAGCGGGGGACCCGCGAACACCGGGGAGCTGTTTTTT.

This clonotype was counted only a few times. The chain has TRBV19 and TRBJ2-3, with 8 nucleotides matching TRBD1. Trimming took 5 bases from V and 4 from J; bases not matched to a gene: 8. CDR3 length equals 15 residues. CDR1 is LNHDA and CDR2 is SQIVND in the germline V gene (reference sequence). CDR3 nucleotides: TGTGCCAGTAGTCTTTCAGGGGGCGTAGCAGATACGCAGTATTTT. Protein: CASSLSGGVADTQYF.

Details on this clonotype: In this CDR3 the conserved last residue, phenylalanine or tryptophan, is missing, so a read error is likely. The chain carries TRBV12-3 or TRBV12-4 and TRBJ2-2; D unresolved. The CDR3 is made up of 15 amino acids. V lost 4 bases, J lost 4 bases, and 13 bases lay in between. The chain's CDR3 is CASSSSVRGTGELFS. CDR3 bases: TGTGCCAGCAGTTCCTCAGTTCGAGGCACCGGGGAGCTGTTTTCT.

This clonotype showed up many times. CDR3 DNA: TGCGCCAGCAGCCAAGATCCCCTGGTAATGGAGACCCAGTACTTC. Encoded protein: CASSQDPLVMETQYF. V gene TRBV4-3 combines with J gene TRBJ2-5; D gene unclear. The V end lost 0 bases, the J end lost 5 bases, and 13 bases lay between the germline ends. This CDR3 is 15 amino acids long. Germline V gene lookup returns CDR1 LGHNA and CDR2 YSLEER.

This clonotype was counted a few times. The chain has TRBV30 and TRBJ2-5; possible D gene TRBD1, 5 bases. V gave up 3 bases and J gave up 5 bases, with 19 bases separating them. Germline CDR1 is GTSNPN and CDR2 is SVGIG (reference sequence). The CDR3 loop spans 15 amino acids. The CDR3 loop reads CAWRRSAGRVETQYF. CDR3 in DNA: TGTGCCTGGAGAAGGTCGGCAGGGCGTGTTGAGACCCAGTACTTC.

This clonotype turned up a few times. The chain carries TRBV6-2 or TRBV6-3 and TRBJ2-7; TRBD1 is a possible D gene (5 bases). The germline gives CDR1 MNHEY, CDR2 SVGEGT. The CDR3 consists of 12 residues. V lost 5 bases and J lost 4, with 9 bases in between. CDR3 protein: CASSTNRYEQYV. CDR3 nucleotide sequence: TGTGCCAGCAGTACCAACAGGTACGAGCAGTACGTC.

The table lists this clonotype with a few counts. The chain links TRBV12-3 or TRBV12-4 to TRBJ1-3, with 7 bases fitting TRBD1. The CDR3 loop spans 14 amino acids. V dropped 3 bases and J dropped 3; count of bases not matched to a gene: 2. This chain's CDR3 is CASSFWDSGNTIYF. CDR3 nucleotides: TGTGCCAGCAGTTTTTGGGACAGTGGAAACACCATATATTTT.

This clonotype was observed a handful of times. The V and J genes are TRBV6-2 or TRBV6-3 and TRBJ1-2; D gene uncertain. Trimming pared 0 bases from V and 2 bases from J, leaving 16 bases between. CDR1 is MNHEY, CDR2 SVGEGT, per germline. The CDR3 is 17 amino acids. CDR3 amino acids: CASSYSILERMNYGYTF. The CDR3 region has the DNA TGTGCCAGCAGTTACTCGATTCTCGAACGGATGAACTATGGCTACACCTTC.

The CDR3 region is CASSPGGGSLFF. The CDR3 DNA reads TGTGCCAGCAGCCCAGGGGGCGGATCGCTGTTTTTT. The rearrangement links TRBV5-4 to TRBJ1-4; 8 bases align to TRBD1. Trimming at V came to 4 bases and at J to 14 bases, leaving 7 bases not matched to a gene. The CDR3 sequence is 12 residues long. CDR1 and CDR2 (germline): SGHNT, YYREEE (reference sequence).

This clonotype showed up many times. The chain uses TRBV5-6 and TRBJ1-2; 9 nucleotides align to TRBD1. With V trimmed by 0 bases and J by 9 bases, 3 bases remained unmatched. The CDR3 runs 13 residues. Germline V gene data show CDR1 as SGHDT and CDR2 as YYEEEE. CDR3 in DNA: TGTGCCAGCAGCTTGGACAGGGGGCAAAGCTACACCTTC. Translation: CASSLDRGQSYTF.

CDR3 coding DNA: TGTGCCAGCAGCCTTTCGGTCGGCAGGACGAACACCGGGGAGCTGTTTTTT. It specifies CASSLSVGRTNTGELFF. The J gene is TRBJ2-2, the V gene TRBV7-6; D remains unclear. In germline, CDR1 is SGHVS, CDR2 FNYEAQ. The CDR3 is made up of 17 amino acids. Trimming removed 5 bases at V and 0 bases at J, with 16 bases between.

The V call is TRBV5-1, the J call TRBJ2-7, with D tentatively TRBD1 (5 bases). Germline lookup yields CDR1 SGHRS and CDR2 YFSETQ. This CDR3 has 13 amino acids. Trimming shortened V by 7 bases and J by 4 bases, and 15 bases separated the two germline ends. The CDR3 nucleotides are TGCGCCAGCGGCAGCCAGGGTTCTTACGAGCAGTACTTC. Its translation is CASGSQGSYEQYF.

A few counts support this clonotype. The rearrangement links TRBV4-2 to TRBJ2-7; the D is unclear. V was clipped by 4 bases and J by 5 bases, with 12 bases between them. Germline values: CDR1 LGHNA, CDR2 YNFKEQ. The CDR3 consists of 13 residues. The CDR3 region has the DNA TGTGCCAGCAGCCTCCTGCTAGAGAACGAGCAGTACTTC. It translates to CASSLLLENEQYF.

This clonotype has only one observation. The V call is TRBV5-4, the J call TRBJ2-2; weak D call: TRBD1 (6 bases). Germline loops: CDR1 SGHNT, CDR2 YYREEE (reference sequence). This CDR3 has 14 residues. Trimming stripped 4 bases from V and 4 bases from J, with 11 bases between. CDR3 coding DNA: TGTGCCAGCAGCCGCCGGGACACCACCGGGGAGCTGTTTTTT. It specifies CASSRRDTTGELFF.

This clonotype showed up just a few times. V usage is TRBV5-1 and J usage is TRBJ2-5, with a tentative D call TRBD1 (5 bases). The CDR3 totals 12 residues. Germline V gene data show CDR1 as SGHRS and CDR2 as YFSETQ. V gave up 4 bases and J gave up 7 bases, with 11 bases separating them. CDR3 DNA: TGCGCCAGCAGCCCAGGGTTGGGGACCCAGTACTTC. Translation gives CASSPGLGTQYF. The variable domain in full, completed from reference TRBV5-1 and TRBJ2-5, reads KAGVTQTPRYLIKTRGQQVTLSCSPISGHRSVSWYQQTPGQGLQFLFEYFSETQRNKGNFPGRFSGRQFSNSRSEMNVSTLELGDSALYLCASSPGLGTQYFGPGTRLLVL.

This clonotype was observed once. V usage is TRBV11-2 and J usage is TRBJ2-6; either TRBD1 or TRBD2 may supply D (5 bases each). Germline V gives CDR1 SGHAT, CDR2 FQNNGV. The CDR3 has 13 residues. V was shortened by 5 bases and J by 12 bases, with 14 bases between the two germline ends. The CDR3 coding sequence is TGTGCCAGCAGCCCCGGGACCTTTAGCGTCCTGACTTTC. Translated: CASSPGTFSVLTF. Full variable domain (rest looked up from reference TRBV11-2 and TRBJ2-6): EAGVAQSPRYKIIEKRQSVAFWCNPISGHATLYWYQQILGQGPKLLIQFQNNGVVDDSQLPKDRFSAERLKGVDSTLKIQPAKLEDSAVYLCASSPGTFSVLTFGAGSRLTVL.

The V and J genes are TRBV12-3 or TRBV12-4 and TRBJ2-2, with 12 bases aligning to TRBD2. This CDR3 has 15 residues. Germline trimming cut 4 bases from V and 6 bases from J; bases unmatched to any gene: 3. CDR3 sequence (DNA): TGTGCCAGCAGTTGGACTAGCGGGGTAGCCGGGGAGCTGTTTTTT. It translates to CASSWTSGVAGELFF.

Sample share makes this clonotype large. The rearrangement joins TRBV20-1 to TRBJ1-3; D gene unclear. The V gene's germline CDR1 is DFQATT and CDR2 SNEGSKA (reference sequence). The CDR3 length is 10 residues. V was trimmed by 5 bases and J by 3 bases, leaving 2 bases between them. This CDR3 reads CSARGNTIYF. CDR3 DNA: TGCAGTGCTCGTGGAAACACCATATATTTT.

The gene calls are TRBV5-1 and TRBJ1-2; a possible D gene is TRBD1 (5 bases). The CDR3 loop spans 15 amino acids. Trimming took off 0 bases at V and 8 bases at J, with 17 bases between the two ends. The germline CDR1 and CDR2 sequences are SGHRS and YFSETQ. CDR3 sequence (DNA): TGCGCCAGCAGCTTGGGGGGGACGGGCCCTTCGGGCTACACCTTC. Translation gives CASSLGGTGPSGYTF.